The 9 T cell receptor beta chains presented below share a single source sample, sequenced in a study of response to subunit inactivated influenza vaccine. TCRdb used MiXCR to reprocess the RT-PCR reads, holding one entry per CDR3 protein. The sample lists hundreds of thousands of distinct CDR3 sequences, roughly 14% occurring once. The sequencing here drew on PBMCs from blood, taken 14 days before vaccination. The receptors were sampled from a man aged 50 to 60 who received an inactivated influenza vaccine.

The CDR3 DNA reads TGTGCCAGCAGTGAAGCCGGGGCCGGCAGATCACCCCTCCACTTT. As protein: CASSEAGAGRSPLHF. The chain recombines TRBV6-1 with TRBJ1-6; the D gene is possibly TRBD1 (5 bases). V dropped 0 bases and J dropped 10 bases, with 13 bases sitting between them. Germline lookup yields CDR1 MNHNS and CDR2 SASEGT. This CDR3 region has 15 residues.

This clonotype was seen once. The V and J genes are TRBV19 and TRBJ2-7, with TRBD2 identical over 7 bases. This CDR3 has 16 residues. V lost 3 bases and J lost 2; bases outside the gene matches: 10. Germline assignment: CDR1 LNHDA and CDR2 SQIVND (reference sequence). The CDR3 bases are TGTGCCAGTAGTATCGTCTCCGGGACTACCGCCTACGAGCAGTACTTC. This gives the protein CASSIVSGTTAYEQYF.

This clonotype was seen at least ten times. V and J are TRBV2 and TRBJ2-7, with D perhaps TRBD1 (6 bases). Germline lookup yields CDR1 SNHLY and CDR2 FYNNEI. This CDR3 comprises 13 residues. Trimming took 7 bases from V and 2 from J, leaving 12 bases between them. In DNA form, the CDR3 reads TGTGCCAGCAACGGACAGACTGCCTACGAGCAGTACTTC. It translates to CASNGQTAYEQYF.

This clonotype was counted at least ten times. This chain links TRBV6-1 with TRBJ1-2; 9 bases fit TRBD1. CDR1 and CDR2 (germline): MNHNS, SASEGT. The CDR3 runs to 14 residues. The ends lost 7 bases at V and 6 bases at J; junction bases unmatched: 9. In nucleotides, the CDR3 is TGTGCCAGCATTCCAGGACAGGGGTTCAATGGCTACACCTTC. Translation: CASIPGQGFNGYTF.

The sample holds a few counts of this clonotype. The CDR3 reads CASSWTWRGVGEQFF. CDR3 in DNA: TGTGCCAGCAGTTGGACTTGGCGGGGGGTCGGTGAGCAGTTCTTC. This rearrangement joins TRBV28 to TRBJ2-1; 8 bases line up with TRBD2. V was pared by 4 bases and J by 9 bases, with 11 bases of the junction left unmatched. Germline V gene data show CDR1 as MDHEN and CDR2 as SYDVKM. The CDR3 has 15 residues.

Here the CDR3 reads CASSFRVGGNQPQHF. CDR3 sequence (DNA): TGTGCCAGCAGCTTCAGGGTGGGGGGCAATCAGCCCCAGCATTTT. This chain uses TRBV5-5 with TRBJ1-5, with D tentatively TRBD1 (5 bases). Germline-derived CDR1 and CDR2 are SGHKS and YYEKEE (reference sequence). This CDR3 contains 15 residues. V lost 2 bases and J 2 bases, leaving 11 bases between the germline ends.

Only a few counts were recorded for this clonotype. The CDR3 DNA reads TGCGCCAGCAGCCACACTGAGGAGAGTTTGGGACAGGAAAAACTGTTTTTT. Translated: CASSHTEESLGQEKLFF. This chain connects TRBV4-1 to TRBJ1-4; 7 nucleotides line up with TRBD1. The CDR3 length is 17 residues. V was clipped by 3 bases and J by 8 bases; unmatched bases: 15. Per the germline V gene, CDR1 is MGHRA and CDR2 is YSYEKL.

This clonotype has only a few counts. V gene TRBV6-2 or TRBV6-3 combines with J gene TRBJ2-3; 10 nucleotides agree with TRBD2. In germline, CDR1 is MNHEY, CDR2 SVGEGT. Trimming at V came to 2 bases and at J to 8 bases, leaving 13 bases not matched to a gene. The CDR3 is 17 amino acids. The CDR3 here is CASSYRLAGASGITQYF. CDR3 in DNA: TGTGCCAGCAGTTACAGGCTAGCGGGAGCCTCCGGGATTACGCAGTATTTT.

The chain uses TRBV18 and TRBJ2-1; 11 nucleotides align to TRBD2. The CDR3 covers 15 residues. Losses at the gene ends were 2 bases for V and 5 bases for J; bases not matched to a gene: 2. Per the germline V gene, CDR1 is KGHSH and CDR2 is LQKENI. Written as DNA, the CDR3 is TGTGCCAGCTCACCAGCTAGCGGGAGGAACAATGAGCAGTTCTTC. It yields the protein CASSPASGRNNEQFF.